What follows is one T cell receptor beta chain and its context. The DNA ends 3 residues before the CDR3 does, and the rest of the CDR3 is filled in from the germline J gene. Germline V gene data show CDR1 as SGHTA and CDR2 as FQGNSA. This CDR3 is 13 amino acids long. V lost 2 bases to trimming and J lost 6 bases, with 8 bases between them. MY09/MY11 PCR detected cervical HPV DNA; dot-blot assigned genotypes. Profiled with immunoSEQ multiplex PCR; TCRdb holds only in-frame clones, not every one. The clone table shows approximately 35,000 clones, with the ten largest holding 7.5% to 10%. The entry originates in a study of T cells in women clearing cervical HPV infection. About the research overall: Controls gave blood once infection was undetectable; cases at lesion identification.

The rearrangement joins TRBV7-2 to TRBJ1-5; D is ambiguous. The clonotype originates from a woman between 18 and 70 years old with a cervical HPV16 infection that either progressed to CIN3+ or cleared (not recorded which). Sequenced input: blood buffy coat. The covered CDR3 bases are TGTGCCAGCAGCTTACAGGAGGGTCAGCCC. Translating it yields CASSLQEGQP. The full CDR3 reads CASSLQEGQPQHF.